The 20 T cell receptor beta chains below were found in one sample sequenced in a study of PD-L1 blockade in urothelial cancer. Data came from immunoSEQ multiplex PCR; TCRdb stores just in-frame clones and leaves some out. The sample lists approximately 100,000 clones, roughly nine tenths occurring once. The sequencing here drew on PBMCs, taken around atezolizumab (anti-PD-L1) treatment. These receptors all stem from a woman aged 80 or over with urothelial cancer.

The gene calls are TRBV6-5 and TRBJ1-4, with D perhaps matching TRBD1 (5 bases). This CDR3 comprises 15 residues. Trimming cost V 0 bases and J 7 bases, with 12 bases left between them. From germline, CDR1 is MNHEY and CDR2 SVGAGI. The CDR3 loop is CASSYSSGLGEKLFF. CDR3 bases: TGTGCCAGCAGTTACTCGTCAGGGCTGGGTGAAAAACTGTTTTTT.

This clone is a singleton in its sample. V usage is TRBV11-1 and J usage is TRBJ2-2, with 12 nucleotides matching TRBD1. Germline trimming cut 5 bases from V and 4 bases from J; bases unmatched to any gene: 5. Germline assignment: CDR1 SGHAT and CDR2 FQDESV (reference sequence). The CDR3 has 16 amino acids. The CDR3 spells CASSKGQGAVTGELFF. The CDR3 region has the DNA TGTGCCAGCAGCAAGGGACAGGGGGCCGTCACCGGGGAGCTGTTTTTT.

The chain combines TRBV19 with TRBJ2-2; D remains ambiguous. Trimming stripped 4 bases from V and 2 bases from J, with 14 bases between. The CDR3 has 16 amino acids. Germline V gene sequence: CDR1 LNHDA, CDR2 SQIVND (reference sequence). CDR3 sequence: CASSSSAIINTGELFF. CDR3 DNA sequence: TGTGCCAGTAGTAGCTCCGCGATTATTAACACCGGGGAGCTGTTTTTT.

The gene calls are TRBV4-2 and TRBJ1-4; D is unresolved. The CDR3 spans 19 residues. Germline V lookup: CDR1 LGHNA, CDR2 YNFKEQ. V shed 3 bases and J shed 0 bases, with 20 bases lying between them. CDR3 sequence: CASSHAFPGISATNEKLFF. As DNA, the CDR3 is TGTGCCAGCAGCCACGCATTTCCCGGGATATCTGCAACTAATGAAAAACTGTTTTTT.

The chain recombines TRBV5-1 with TRBJ2-3; D is undetermined. Per germline, CDR1 SGHRS and CDR2 YFSETQ. The CDR3 has 12 amino acids. V lost 4 bases and J 2 bases, leaving 5 bases between the germline ends. The CDR3 bases are TGCGCCAGCAGCGCTAACACAGATACGCAGTATTTT. This translates into CASSANTDTQYF.

V is TRBV28 and J is TRBJ1-4; D call uncertain. The CDR3 covers 14 residues. Between the trimmed V and J ends, which lost 3 bases and 6 bases, there was a span of 11 bases. Germline V gene data show CDR1 as MDHEN and CDR2 as SYDVKM. The CDR3 bases are TGTGCCAGCAGTTTGGGCAGATGGTATGAAAAACTGTTTTTT. Protein: CASSLGRWYEKLFF.

V is TRBV28 and J is TRBJ2-1; D is unresolved. Germline loops: CDR1 MDHEN, CDR2 SYDVKM. The CDR3 is made up of 15 amino acids. Trimming removed 6 bases at V and 5 bases at J, with 17 bases between. The CDR3 DNA sequence: TGTGCCAGCAGAAAGGTGGGCGCCCGTCACAATGAGCAGTTCTTC. Amino acids: CASRKVGARHNEQFF.

The chain recombines TRBV28 with TRBJ2-7; 7 bases agree with TRBD2. CDR1 is MDHEN and CDR2 is SYDVKM in the germline V gene. V trimming: 3 bases; J trimming: 3 bases; junction bases outside the gene matches: 5. The CDR3 runs to 14 residues. The CDR3 coding sequence is TGTGCCAGCAGTTTTGGTGGGACTAACTACGAGCAGTACTTC. Its translation: CASSFGGTNYEQYF.

CDR3 in DNA: TGTGCCAGCAGTGTCGACTCATATACGCAGTATTTT. Translation gives CASSVDSYTQYF. J is TRBJ2-3 and V is TRBV2, with D unresolved. Germline assignment: CDR1 SNHLY and CDR2 FYNNEI. The V end was cut by 4 bases, the J end by 7 bases, with 9 bases between. The CDR3 is 12 residues long.

The rearrangement links TRBV6-6 to TRBJ1-1; TRBD1 agrees at 8 bases. This CDR3 comprises 14 residues. Germline V lookup: CDR1 MNHNY, CDR2 SVGAGI (reference sequence). V lost 5 bases to trimming and J lost 0 bases; unmatched junction nucleotides: 2. CDR3 region: CASSGQGLNTEAFF. In DNA form, the CDR3 reads TGTGCCAGCAGTGGACAGGGATTGAACACTGAAGCTTTCTTT.

V usage is TRBV10-1 and J usage is TRBJ2-7; 9 bases are a match to TRBD2. Unmatched junction bases numbered 6, after V lost 2 bases and J lost 4 bases. Looked up from germline, CDR1 is WNHNN and CDR2 is SYGVQD (reference sequence). The CDR3 covers 15 residues. In DNA, the CDR3 is TGCGCCAGCAGTGAGGGACTAGCGAATCGGTACGAGCAGTACTTC. This translates into CASSEGLANRYEQYF.

Here the CDR3 DNA reads TGTGCCAGTAAACAACAGGGGGCCCCCGGGGAGCTGTTTTTT. This gives the protein CASKQQGAPGELFF. The genes are TRBV19 and TRBJ2-2, with 9 bases lining up with TRBD1. V trimming: 7 bases; J trimming: 6 bases; junction bases outside the gene matches: 6. The CDR3 spans 14 residues. In germline, CDR1 is LNHDA, CDR2 SQIVND (reference sequence).

The chain recombines TRBV30 with TRBJ1-3, with D possibly matching TRBD1 (6 bases). Germline V lookup: CDR1 GTSNPN, CDR2 SVGIG (reference sequence). Between the trimmed V and J ends, which lost 0 bases and 1 base, there was a span of 10 bases. This CDR3 contains 15 residues. In nucleotides, the CDR3 is TGTGCCTGGAGTGTAGGGGGGGCGTCTGGAAACACCATATATTTT. It codes for CAWSVGGASGNTIYF.

V and J are TRBV5-1 and TRBJ2-1; 8 nucleotides line up with TRBD2. CDR1 is SGHRS and CDR2 is YFSETQ in the germline V gene. The CDR3 has 13 amino acids. V trimming: 4 bases; J trimming: 11 bases; junction bases outside the gene matches: 8. In DNA form, the CDR3 reads TGCGCCAGCAGCCTCCCCCTAGCGGGCAAGCAGTTCTTC. Encoded protein: CASSLPLAGKQFF.

The chain employs TRBV19 and TRBJ2-1; 10 positions match TRBD2. The J segment lost 3 bases and the V segment lost 6 bases, leaving 8 bases of the junction unmatched. The CDR3 is 16 residues long. Germline CDR1 and CDR2: LNHDA and SQIVND (reference sequence). DNA for the CDR3: TGTGCCAGTAGCAAAACTAGCGGGAATATCTACAATGAGCAGTTCTTC. Translation gives CASSKTSGNIYNEQFF. The entire variable domain, with the rest obtained from reference TRBV19 and TRBJ2-1, is as follows: DGGITQSPKYLFRKEGQNVTLSCEQNLNHDAMYWYRQDPGQGLRLIYYSQIVNDFQKGDIAEGYSVSREKKESFPLTVTSAQKNPTAFYLCASSKTSGNIYNEQFFGPGTRLTVL.

This chain connects TRBV5-4 to TRBJ2-7; no clear D. From germline, CDR1 is SGHNT and CDR2 YYREEE (reference sequence). The CDR3 length is 13 residues. The V and J ends lost 0 bases and 6 bases respectively, with 10 bases between them. In DNA, the CDR3 is TGTGCCAGCAGCTTGGTTCAACCGGGCGAGCAGTACTTC. As protein: CASSLVQPGEQYF.

The chain recombines TRBV5-1 with TRBJ2-5; 14 bases match TRBD2. This CDR3 contains 15 residues. Germline CDR1 and CDR2: SGHRS and YFSETQ. V dropped 7 bases and J dropped 2; count of bases not matched to a gene: 4. Here the CDR3 DNA reads TGCGCCAGCGGGACTAGCGGGAGAGGGCAAGAGACCCAGTACTTC. It specifies CASGTSGRGQETQYF.

The V and J genes are TRBV19 and TRBJ1-1; weak D call: TRBD1 (6 bases). The CDR3 has 13 residues. V shed 0 bases and J shed 11 bases, with 13 bases lying between them. Germline V gene data show CDR1 as LNHDA and CDR2 as SQIVND (reference sequence). The DNA of the CDR3 is TGTGCCAGTAGTATAGAGGGGGCGAGGAGGGCTTTCTTT. Translated: CASSIEGARRAFF.

This clone was counted once. The rearrangement joins TRBV19 to TRBJ1-2, with TRBD1 identical over 9 bases. The CDR3 has 15 residues. CDR1 is LNHDA and CDR2 is SQIVND in the germline V gene (reference sequence). V gave up 3 bases and J gave up 2 bases; unmatched junction bases: 4. The CDR3 nucleotides read TGTGCCAGTAGTATCGGGACAGGGTTCAACTATGGCTACACCTTC. The encoded protein is CASSIGTGFNYGYTF.

CDR3 loop: CASSDATSGSETQYF. The CDR3 region has the DNA TGTGCCAGCAGTGACGCTACTAGCGGGAGCGAGACCCAGTACTTC. This rearrangement joins TRBV6-4 to TRBJ2-5, with 11 bases matching TRBD2. Germline V gene lookup returns CDR1 MRHNA and CDR2 SNTAGT. Trimming took 2 bases from V and 5 from J; bases not matched to a gene: 4. The CDR3 extends over 15 amino acids.